This is a list of T cell receptor beta chains from one sample in a study of CD8 T cells in ankylosing spondylitis. TCRdb used MiXCR to reprocess the 5' RACE reads, holding one entry per CDR3 protein. The sample has hundreds of thousands of distinct CDR3 sequences, roughly 26% seen once; the top ten hold about 0.9%. The sequenced sample consisted of blood, either unsorted or a sorted T cell fraction (not recorded which). The receptors derive from a male donor with ankylosing spondylitis. Both conserved end residues are part of each CDR3. The order of the fields is D gene, clone size, V gene, J gene, CDR3 protein, CDR3 DNA. The D gene is left open where the match is weak. The size entry is marked missing in some rows and otherwise reads once, few, many or a size class.

TRBD2	few	TRBV11-1	TRBJ2-1	CASSLGTSGSDEQFF	TGTGCCAGCAGCTTAGGGACTAGCGGGAGTGATGAGCAGTTCTTC
NA	few	TRBV30	TRBJ2-1	CASANQTGAEKFF	TGTGCCTCCGCGAATCAAACCGGGGCTGAAAAGTTCTTC
TRBD2	many	TRBV29-1	TRBJ2-1	CSVEGGRDSYNEQFF	TGCAGCGTTGAAGGGGGGAGGGACTCCTACAATGAGCAGTTCTTC
NA	few	TRBV29-1	TRBJ1-2	CSVDQGTWVYGYTF	TGCAGCGTTGACCAGGGGACGTGGGTCTATGGCTACACCTTC
NA	NA	TRBV10-3	TRBJ2-7	CAISEKGNEQYF	TGTGCCATCAGTGAGAAGGGGAACGAGCAGTACTTC
NA	NA	TRBV5-1	TRBJ2-6	CASSERQLSSGANVLTF	TGCGCCAGCAGCGAGAGACAGCTAAGCTCTGGGGCCAACGTCCTGACTTTC
TRBD2	once	TRBV5-6	TRBJ2-1	CASSRIVTSGSYNEQFF	TGTGCCAGCAGCCGGATCGTTACTAGCGGATCCTACAATGAGCAGTTCTTC
NA	NA	TRBV20-1	TRBJ2-2	CSALRGVSGELFF	TGCAGTGCCCTCAGGGGGGTTAGCGGGGAGCTGTTTTTT
NA	NA	TRBV29-1	TRBJ1-4	CSVEDPQGINEKLFF	TGCAGCGTTGAAGATCCCCAGGGAATTAATGAAAAACTGTTTTTT
NA	few	TRBV20-1	TRBJ1-1	CSTRGHLNTEAFF	TGCAGTACCCGCGGGCACCTGAACACTGAAGCTTTCTTT
NA	NA	TRBV18	TRBJ2-4	CASGTAGTVNIQYF	TGTGCCAGCGGAACGGCCGGGACCGTGAACATTCAGTACTTC
TRBD2	few	TRBV29-1	TRBJ2-3	CSVDSRAGGPDTQYF	TGCAGCGTCGACTCTAGGGCGGGAGGGCCAGATACGCAGTATTTT
NA	few	TRBV29-1	TRBJ2-2	CSVRGGLTNTGELFF	TGCAGCGTCCGCGGCGGGCTAACAAACACCGGGGAGCTGTTTTTT
TRBD1	few	TRBV12-3/TRBV12-4	TRBJ1-1	CASSRTGAEAFF	TGTGCCAGCAGTCGGACAGGGGCTGAAGCTTTCTTT